This T cell receptor (beta chain) originates from a study of T cells in Graves' hyperthyroidism and ophthalmopathy. The study based diagnoses on clinical symptoms, serum thyroxine and TRAb, thyroid ultrasound and orbital computed tomography. Study-level points and caveats: Among clonotypes expanded in thyroid above 0.001, most were also found in blood.

A note on this clonotype: Its antigen is unknown.

The CDR3 regions of TCR beta were amplified from RNA transcripts. The primer set for the first-round RT-PCR of the TCR CDR3 was HTBI. Using its own MiXCR run on the multiplex PCR reads, TCRdb lists one record per CDR3 protein. The table records 600,000 to 900,000 distinct CDR3 sequences, 16% of them present only once. Sequencing was carried out using blood. This sequence originates from a man aged 18 to 29 with Graves' hyperthyroidism.

The CDR3 DNA follows: TGTGCCAGCAGCTTATGGACAGGTTATAATTCACCCCTCCACTTT. It is translated as CASSLWTGYNSPLHF. The V and J genes are TRBV7-2 and TRBJ1-6; the match to TRBD1 covers 7 bases. CDR1 is SGHTA, CDR2 FQGNSA, per germline. Losses at the gene ends were 2 bases for V and 4 bases for J; bases not matched to a gene: 2. CDR3 size: 15 residues.